This entry is about one TCR beta chain. Antigen unknown. PCR primers comprised 60 Vbeta and 13 Jbeta primers. The method was immunoSEQ multiplex PCR; TCRdb's version includes in-frame clones alone and lacks a portion of them. The sample contains under 200,000 clones, around 83% of which appear only once. This record belongs to a study of cytomegalovirus exposure and HLA in healthy donors. The overall study: In an earlier analysis, approximately 120 million unique TCR beta sequences were found from some 180 million T cells. Notes on the study in general: A reported reduction in N-insertions relative to the 666-donor mean was seen in an Asian-associated ancestry cluster in a later analysis. Later work found that TCR association rates differed between HLA loci; DRB1 had the most and HLA-C the fewest.

Germline V gene lookup returns CDR1 SGHNT and CDR2 YENEEA. V was pared by 4 bases and J by 4 bases, with 6 bases of the junction left unmatched. CDR3 size: 15 residues. Material for sequencing was PBMCs. The rearrangement joins TRBV11-3 to TRBJ2-2; 7 nucleotides agree with TRBD1. This sequence originates from a young man in good health and CMV-seropositive. The CDR3 here is CASSWISGGTGELFF. Written as DNA, the CDR3 is TGTGCCAGCAGCTGGATTTCAGGGGGCACCGGGGAGCTGTTTTTT.